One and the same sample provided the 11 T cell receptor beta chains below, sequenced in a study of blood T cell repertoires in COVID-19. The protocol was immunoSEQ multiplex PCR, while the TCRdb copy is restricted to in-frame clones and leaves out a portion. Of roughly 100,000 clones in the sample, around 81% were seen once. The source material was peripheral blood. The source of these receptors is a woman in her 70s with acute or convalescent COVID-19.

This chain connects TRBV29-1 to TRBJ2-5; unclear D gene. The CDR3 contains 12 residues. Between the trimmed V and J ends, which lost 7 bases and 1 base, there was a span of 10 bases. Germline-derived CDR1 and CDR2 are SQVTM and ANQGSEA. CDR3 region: CSGTESQETQYF. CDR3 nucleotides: TGCAGCGGAACAGAGTCCCAAGAGACCCAGTACTTC. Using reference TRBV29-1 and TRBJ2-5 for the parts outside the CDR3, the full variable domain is SAVISQKPSRDICQRGTSLTIQCQVDSQVTMMFWYRQQPGQSLTLIATANQGSEATYESGFVIDKFPISRPNLTFSTLTVSNMSPEDSSIYLCSGTESQETQYFGPGTRLLVL.

CDR3 sequence: CASSQDPRQAGVNTEAFF. DNA for the CDR3: TGCGCCAGCAGCCAAGATCCCAGACAGGCTGGGGTGAACACTGAAGCTTTCTTT. The chain combines TRBV4-1 with TRBJ1-1; maybe TRBD1 (6 bases). There are 18 residues in the CDR3. Per germline, CDR1 MGHRA and CDR2 YSYEKL. V was cut by 0 bases and J by 0 bases, with 17 bases left in between.

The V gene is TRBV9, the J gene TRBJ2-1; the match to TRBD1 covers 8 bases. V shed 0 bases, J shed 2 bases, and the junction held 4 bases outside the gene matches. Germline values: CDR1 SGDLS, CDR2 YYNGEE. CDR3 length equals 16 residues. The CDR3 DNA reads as TGTGCCAGCAGCGTAGACGGGACAGGCCCCTACAATGAGCAGTTCTTC. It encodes CASSVDGTGPYNEQFF.

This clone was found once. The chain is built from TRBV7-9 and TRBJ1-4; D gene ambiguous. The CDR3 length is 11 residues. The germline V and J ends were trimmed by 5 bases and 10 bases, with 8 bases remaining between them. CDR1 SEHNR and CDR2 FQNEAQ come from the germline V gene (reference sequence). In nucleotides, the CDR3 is TGTGCCAGCAGCAATGAGGGAAAACTGTTTTTT. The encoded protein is CASSNEGKLFF.

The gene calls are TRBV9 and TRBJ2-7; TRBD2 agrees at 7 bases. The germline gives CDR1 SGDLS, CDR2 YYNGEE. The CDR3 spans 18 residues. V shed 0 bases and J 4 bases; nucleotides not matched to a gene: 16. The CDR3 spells CASSVGIVTSALGYEQYF. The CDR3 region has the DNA TGTGCCAGCAGCGTAGGCATTGTAACTAGCGCTCTTGGGTACGAGCAGTACTTC. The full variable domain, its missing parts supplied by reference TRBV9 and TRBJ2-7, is DSGVTQTPKHLITATGQRVTLRCSPRSGDLSVYWYQQSLDQGLQFLIQYYNGEERAKGNILERFSAQQFPDLHSELNLSSLELGDSALYFCASSVGIVTSALGYEQYFGPGTRLTVT.

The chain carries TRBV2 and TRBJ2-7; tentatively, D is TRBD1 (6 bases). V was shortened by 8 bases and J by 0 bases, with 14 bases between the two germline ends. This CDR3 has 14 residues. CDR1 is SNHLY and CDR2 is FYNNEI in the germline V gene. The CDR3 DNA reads TGTGCCAGCGCTGGTCAGGGGTTCTCCTACGAGCAGTACTTC. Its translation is CASAGQGFSYEQYF.

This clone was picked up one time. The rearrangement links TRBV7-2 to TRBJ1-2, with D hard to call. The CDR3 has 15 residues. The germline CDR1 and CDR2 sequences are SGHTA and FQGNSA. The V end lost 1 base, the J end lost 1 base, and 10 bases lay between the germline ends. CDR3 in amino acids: CASSLVFAGNYGYTF. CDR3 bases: TGTGCCAGCAGCTTAGTTTTCGCCGGTAACTATGGCTACACCTTC.

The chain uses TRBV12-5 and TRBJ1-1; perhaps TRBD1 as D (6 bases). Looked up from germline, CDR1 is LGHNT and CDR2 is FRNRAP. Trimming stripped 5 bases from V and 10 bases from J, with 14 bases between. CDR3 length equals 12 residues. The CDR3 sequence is CASGRETGGAFF. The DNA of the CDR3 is TGTGCTAGTGGTCGCGAGACAGGAGGAGCTTTCTTT.

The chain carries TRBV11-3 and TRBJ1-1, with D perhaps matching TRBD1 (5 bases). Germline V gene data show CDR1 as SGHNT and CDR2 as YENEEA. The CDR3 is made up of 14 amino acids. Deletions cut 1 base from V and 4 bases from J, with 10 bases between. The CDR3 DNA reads TGTGCCAGCAGCTTAGGCGGGGGTTCCACTGAAGCTTTCTTT. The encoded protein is CASSLGGGSTEAFF.

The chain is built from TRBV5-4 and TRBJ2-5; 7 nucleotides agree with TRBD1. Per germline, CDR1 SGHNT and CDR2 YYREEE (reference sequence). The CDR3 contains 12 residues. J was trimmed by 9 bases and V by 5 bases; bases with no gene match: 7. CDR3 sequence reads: CASSRDSAAQYF. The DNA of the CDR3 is TGTGCCAGCAGTCGGGACAGCGCGGCCCAGTACTTC.

DNA of the CDR3: TGTGCCAGCAGCCAAGGACTAGCCTCTAGCACAGATACGCAGTATTTT. Amino acids: CASSQGLASSTDTQYF. This chain joins TRBV6-2 or TRBV6-3 and TRBJ2-3, with TRBD2 identical over 8 bases. The junction had 8 bases not matched to a gene; V was cut back by 6 bases and J by 0 bases. From germline, CDR1 is MNHEY and CDR2 SVGEGT. This CDR3 has 16 amino acids.